This T cell receptor beta chain was documented in a study of T cells in Graves' hyperthyroidism and ophthalmopathy. RNA transcripts served as the template for amplifying TCR beta CDR3 regions. First-round RT-PCR targeting the TCR CDR3 was performed with the HTBI primer set. TCRdb re-called the multiplex PCR reads through MiXCR, storing one row per CDR3 protein. This sample carries some 400,000 distinct CDR3 sequences, 13% of them seen once, and the ten largest clones take about a fifth. Germline CDR1 reads SGHTA; CDR2 reads FQGTGA. The CDR3 spans 17 residues. Broader study findings: Before onset, by a median of approximately 5.9 months, the model predicted ophthalmopathy. Appearing also in blood were most of the thyroid clonotypes expanded above 0.001.

This clonotype has just a few counts. Its target is unknown. A junction end diverges from the germline sequence, so it may reflect a read error. Among the patients, aged 18 to 65, hyperthyroidism was newly diagnosed and had lasted under 2 months. Researchers barred patients who had uncontrolled infection, other autoimmune disease, pregnancy or lactation. This chain uses TRBV7-3 with TRBJ2-1; possibly TRBD2 for D (5 bases). This sequence was found in a man aged 25-40 years with Graves' hyperthyroidism that later progressed to Graves' ophthalmopathy. The sample taken for sequencing was blood. DNA for the CDR3: TGTACCAGCAGCGCCTTCTCCAGTGCCCCGGGGTACAATGAGCAGTTCTTC. Its translation is CTSSAFSSAPGYNEQFF.